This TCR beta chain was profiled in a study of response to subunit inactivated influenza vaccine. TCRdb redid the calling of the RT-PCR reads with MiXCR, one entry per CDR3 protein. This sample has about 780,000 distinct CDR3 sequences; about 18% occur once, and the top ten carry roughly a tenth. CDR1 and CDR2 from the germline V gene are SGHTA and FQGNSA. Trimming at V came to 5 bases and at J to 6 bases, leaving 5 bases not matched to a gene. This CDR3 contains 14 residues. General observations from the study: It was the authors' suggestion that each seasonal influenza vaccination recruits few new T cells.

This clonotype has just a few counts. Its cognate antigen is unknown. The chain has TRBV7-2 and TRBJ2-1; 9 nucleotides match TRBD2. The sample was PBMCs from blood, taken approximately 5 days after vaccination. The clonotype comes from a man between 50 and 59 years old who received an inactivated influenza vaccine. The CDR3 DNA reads TGTGCCAGCAGCCCGAGAGCGGGAGGCAATGAGCAGTTCTTC. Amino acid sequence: CASSPRAGGNEQFF.